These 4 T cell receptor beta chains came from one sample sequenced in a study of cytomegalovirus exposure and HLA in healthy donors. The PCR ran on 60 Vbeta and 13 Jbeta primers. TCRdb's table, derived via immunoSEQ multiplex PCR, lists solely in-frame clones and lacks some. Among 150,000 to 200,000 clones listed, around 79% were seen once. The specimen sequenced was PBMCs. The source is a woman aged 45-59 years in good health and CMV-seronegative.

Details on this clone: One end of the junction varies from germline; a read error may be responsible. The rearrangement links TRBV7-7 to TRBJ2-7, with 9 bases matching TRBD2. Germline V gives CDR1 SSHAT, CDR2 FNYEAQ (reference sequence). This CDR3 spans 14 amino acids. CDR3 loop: CASSLGPSGNKQYF. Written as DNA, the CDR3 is TGTGCTAGCAGCTTGGGTCCTAGCGGGAATAAGCAGTACTTC.

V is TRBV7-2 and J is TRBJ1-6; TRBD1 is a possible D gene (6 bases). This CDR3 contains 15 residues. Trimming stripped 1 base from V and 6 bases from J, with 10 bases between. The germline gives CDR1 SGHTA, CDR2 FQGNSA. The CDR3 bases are TGTGCCAGCAGCTTAGGGACAGCATTTAATTCACCCCTCCACTTT. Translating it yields CASSLGTAFNSPLHF. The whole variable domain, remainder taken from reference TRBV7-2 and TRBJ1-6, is GAGVSQSPSNKVTEKGKDVELRCDPISGHTALYWYRQSLGQGLEFLIYFQGNSAPDKSGLPSDRFSAERTGGSVSTLTIQRTQQEDSAVYLCASSLGTAFNSPLHFGNGTRLTVT.

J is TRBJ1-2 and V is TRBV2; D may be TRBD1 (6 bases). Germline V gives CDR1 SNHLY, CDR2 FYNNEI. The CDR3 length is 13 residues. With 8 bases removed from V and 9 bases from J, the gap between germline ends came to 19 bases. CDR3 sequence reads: CASGSITGSSYTF. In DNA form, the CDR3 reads TGTGCCAGCGGATCGATAACAGGGTCGAGCTACACCTTC.

The DNA for the CDR3 is TGTGCCAGCAGCTTAGGACACGGGACAGGGAACCCCTACGAGCAGTACTTC. Its translation is CASSLGHGTGNPYEQYF. The J gene is TRBJ2-7, the V gene TRBV7-2; 9 nucleotides line up with TRBD1. V was clipped by 1 base and J by 2 bases; unmatched bases: 9. The CDR3 sequence is 17 residues long. Germline V gives CDR1 SGHTA, CDR2 FQGNSA.